The source of this TCR beta chain is a study of CD8+ T cells in alopecia areata. The wider study: Each of the treated patients was given oral tofacitinib, 5 to 10 mg twice daily, for moderate-to-severe alopecia areata.

RNA extraction was followed by reverse transcription into cDNA, which acted as the sequencing template. The table came from immunoSEQ multiplex PCR; TCRdb's copy has only in-frame clones and leaves some out. Among fewer than 150,000 clones listed, around three fifths were seen once. The researchers isolated CD4+ and CD8+ T cells from PBMCs by sorting. V was cut by 0 bases and J by 11 bases, with 20 bases left in between. The germline gives CDR1 LNHNV, CDR2 YYDKDF (reference sequence). This CDR3 has 16 amino acids. A remark on this clone: Its antigen remains unidentified.

Broader study findings: Compared with normal scalp, lesional scalp had higher clonality and more expanded CD8+ clones.

V is TRBV15 and J is TRBJ1-5; D gene ambiguous. The receptor comes from a human donor with alopecia areata. The sequenced sample was CD4+ T cells sorted from blood, obtained at week 0. The CDR3 coding sequence is TGTGCCACCAGCAGAGATTATTTGGGAGGGATCGGGTCCCAGCATTTT. This codes for CATSRDYLGGIGSQHF.